This T cell receptor (beta chain) emerged from a study of T cell responses to AZD1222 COVID-19 vaccine. Study-wide points: The study sampled repertoires only after the peak T cell response. AZD1222 recipients seropositive at baseline numbered only 5 to 7. Close to half of spike-specific TCRs reportedly recognize unmutated variant regions. Clonal diversity was possibly underestimated; the donors were predominantly white British and more often female.

CDR3 length equals 15 residues. V shed 2 bases and J shed 2 bases, with 12 bases lying between them. Germline CDR1 is LNHDA and CDR2 is SQIVND (reference sequence). About this clone: Antigen: not known.

Measured with immunoSEQ multiplex PCR; TCRdb has only the in-frame clones, and not every one. The sample records roughly 70,000 clones, about 85% being singletons. This TCR was recovered from an adult in good health. The specimen was peripheral blood, collected on day 0 of AZD1222 vaccination. This chain links TRBV19 with TRBJ1-2, with D perhaps matching TRBD1 (5 bases). CDR3 in DNA: TGTGCCAGTAGTATATGGTGGGCAGGGAACTATGGCTACACCTTC. Translated: CASSIWWAGNYGYTF.